This T cell receptor beta chain was captured in a study of CD8 T cells in ankylosing spondylitis. 5'-RACE, quantitative and with molecular barcodes, yielded the TCR beta libraries. TCRdb independently ran MiXCR on the 5' RACE reads; one entry per CDR3 protein. The data show approximately 200,000 distinct CDR3 sequences, with roughly 12% seen just once and about 15% held by the top ten. CDR3 length: 16 amino acids. V lost 3 bases to trimming and J lost 12 bases; unmatched junction nucleotides: 11. Germline lookup yields CDR1 LGHDT and CDR2 YNNKEL (reference sequence). The TCR sequence derives from a male donor with ankylosing spondylitis or in good health (not recorded which). The chain couples TRBV3-1 to TRBJ2-1, with TRBD2 identical over 13 bases. Input material: blood, either unsorted or a sorted T cell fraction (not recorded which). In DNA, the CDR3 is TGTGCCAGCAGCCACAAACTAGCGGGAGGGCTGCTTGGGCAGTTCTTC. Translated, it gives CASSHKLAGGLLGQFF.